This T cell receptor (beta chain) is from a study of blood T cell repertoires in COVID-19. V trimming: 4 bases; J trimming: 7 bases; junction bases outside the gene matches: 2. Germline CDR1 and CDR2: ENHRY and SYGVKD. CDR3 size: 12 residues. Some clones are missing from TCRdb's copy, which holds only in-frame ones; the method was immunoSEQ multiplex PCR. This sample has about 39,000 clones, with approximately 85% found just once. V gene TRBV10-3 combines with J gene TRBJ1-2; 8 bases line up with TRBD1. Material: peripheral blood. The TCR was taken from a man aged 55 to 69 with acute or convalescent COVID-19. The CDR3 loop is CAISVTGGGYTF. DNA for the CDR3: TGTGCCATCAGTGTAACAGGGGGTGGCTACACCTTC.